The 19 T cell receptor beta chains in this list originate from one sample, sequenced in a study of CD8 T cells in ankylosing spondylitis. Study conclusions and caveats: Characteristic, it appeared, of ankylosing spondylitis blood was a TCR beta motif of seven or eight highly homologous variants.

TCRdb itself ran the 5' RACE reads through MiXCR, one entry per CDR3 protein. This table holds approximately 520,000 distinct CDR3 sequences, about 5.7% found once. No antigens are known for them. Input material: blood, either unsorted or a sorted T cell fraction (not recorded which). The receptor set was obtained from a male donor with ankylosing spondylitis.

This clonotype was observed at least ten times. CDR3 sequence: CASSPQKSYEQYF. CDR3 DNA sequence: TGTGCCAGCAGCCCGCAGAAATCCTACGAGCAGTACTTC. The chain joins TRBV7-9 to TRBJ2-7; unclear D gene. Trimming took off 5 bases at V and 1 base at J, with 9 bases between the two ends. The CDR3 length is 13 residues. In germline, CDR1 is SEHNR, CDR2 FQNEAQ (reference sequence).

In its sample, this clonotype was seen a few times. Written as DNA, the CDR3 is TGTGCCAGCAGCTTACGCTCAGGACTAACCTCCTACGAGCAGTACTTC. Translation: CASSLRSGLTSYEQYF. The J gene is TRBJ2-7, the V gene TRBV7-2; maybe TRBD2 (6 bases). Germline CDR1 reads SGHTA; CDR2 reads FQGNSA. The V end was cut by 2 bases, the J end by 0 bases, with 14 bases between. CDR3 size: 16 residues.

This clonotype was detected many times. The chain uses TRBV27 and TRBJ2-3; D gene unclear. V was shortened by 6 bases and J by 4 bases, with 14 bases between the two germline ends. The CDR3 has 14 amino acids. CDR1 is MNHEY and CDR2 is SMNVEV in the germline V gene (reference sequence). This CDR3 reads CASSLGLGADTQYF. DNA for the CDR3: TGTGCCAGCAGCCTCGGGCTTGGTGCAGATACGCAGTATTTT.

This clonotype has more than one count but fewer than ten. The chain joins TRBV6-2 or TRBV6-3 to TRBJ2-1; no reliable D call. The CDR3 contains 14 residues. Germline lookup yields CDR1 MNHEY and CDR2 SVGEGT. Between the trimmed V and J ends, which lost 8 bases and 3 bases, there was a span of 14 bases. CDR3 region: CASWTEWGYNEQFF. The DNA for the CDR3 is TGTGCCAGCTGGACGGAATGGGGCTACAATGAGCAGTTCTTC.

In its sample, this clonotype was seen a few times. Sequence at one end of the junction differs from germline and may be a read error. V and J are TRBV7-7 and TRBJ2-7; D unresolved. Germline loops: CDR1 SSHAT, CDR2 FNYEAQ (reference sequence). CDR3 size: 13 residues. CDR3 nucleotide sequence: TGTGCTAGCAGCTTAGATCGACATGGCGAGCAGTACTTC. Residues: CASSLDRHGEQYF.

This clonotype was counted at least ten times. The CDR3 DNA sequence: TGCGCCAGCAGCCAAGTACTGACTAGTGGGGACAGAAACAATGAGCAGTTCTTC. Translation gives CASSQVLTSGDRNNEQFF. The chain uses TRBV4-3 and TRBJ2-1; D perhaps matches TRBD1 (7 bases). The CDR3 is 18 amino acids. V was pared by 1 base and J by 5 bases, with 21 bases between. CDR1 and CDR2 (germline): LGHNA, YSLEER.

This clonotype was observed at least ten times. The chain joins TRBV24-1 to TRBJ2-1; TRBD1 matches at 9 bases. The germline CDR1 and CDR2 sequences are KGHDR and SFDVKD. The J segment lost 6 bases and the V segment lost 1 base, leaving 3 bases of the junction unmatched. This CDR3 region has 15 residues. The chain's CDR3 is CATSDFGQGSNEQFF. The DNA for the CDR3 is TGTGCCACCAGTGATTTCGGACAGGGGAGCAATGAGCAGTTCTTC.

This clonotype was observed many times. This chain connects TRBV4-2 to TRBJ1-5; 8 positions match TRBD1. The germline gives CDR1 LGHNA, CDR2 YNFKEQ. This CDR3 spans 15 amino acids. The trim removed 1 base at V and 4 bases at J, leaving 3 bases unmatched. The DNA of the CDR3 is TGTGCCAGCAGCCAAGGACAGGGGCGGAATCAGCCCCAGCATTTT. It is translated as CASSQGQGRNQPQHF.

This rearrangement joins TRBV4-3 to TRBJ2-3; possible D gene TRBD2, 5 bases. Trimming left V 1 base short and J 7 bases short, with 12 bases between. This CDR3 is 14 amino acids long. Germline CDR1 is LGHNA and CDR2 is YSLEER. CDR3 DNA sequence: TGCGCCAGCAGCCAAGGGACTGGCACGTATACGCAGTATTTT. The encoded protein is CASSQGTGTYTQYF.

This clonotype appeared a single time. A much larger clone sits a single nucleotide away, making a read error possible. The chain is built from TRBV5-5 and TRBJ2-3; 8 positions agree with TRBD1. V lost 1 base to trimming and J lost 2 bases; unmatched junction nucleotides: 12. The CDR3 sequence is 18 residues long. From germline, CDR1 is SGHKS and CDR2 YYEKEE (reference sequence). CDR3 in amino acids: CASSLPEDRAYLTDTQYF. The CDR3 DNA follows: TGTGCCAGCAGCTTGCCCGAGGACAGGGCCTATCTCACAGATACGCAGTATTTT.

This clonotype was picked up many times. This chain joins TRBV25-1 and TRBJ2-2, with 9 bases that match TRBD2. The CDR3 spans 15 residues. J was trimmed by 3 bases and V by 2 bases; bases with no gene match: 1. Germline CDR1 reads MGHDK; CDR2 reads SYGVNS. For the CDR3, the DNA is TGTGCCAGCAGTGAAGGCGGGAGGGACACCGGGGAGCTGTTTTTT. This gives the protein CASSEGGRDTGELFF.

This clonotype was detected many times. This chain connects TRBV28 to TRBJ1-1; the D is unclear. The CDR3 length is 15 residues. V dropped 5 bases and J dropped 3 bases, with 16 bases sitting between them. The germline V gene has CDR1 MDHEN and CDR2 SYDVKM. As DNA, the CDR3 is TGTGCCAGCAGTCCCGGCGGAAGTCGTGACACTGAAGCTTTCTTT. Amino acids: CASSPGGSRDTEAFF. Using reference TRBV28 and TRBJ1-1 for the parts outside the CDR3, the full variable domain is DVKVTQSSRYLVKRTGEKVFLECVQDMDHENMFWYRQDPGLGLRLIYFSYDVKMKEKGDIPEGYSVSREKKERFSLILESASTNQTSMYLCASSPGGSRDTEAFFGQGTRLTVV.

V is TRBV29-1 and J is TRBJ2-7, with TRBD2 matching over 11 bases. CDR1 is SQVTM and CDR2 is ANQGSEA in the germline V gene. Losses at the gene ends were 4 bases for V and 6 bases for J; bases not matched to a gene: 11. This CDR3 has 15 amino acids. The CDR3 here is CSVVGLAGGGVEQYF. CDR3 coding DNA: TGCAGCGTTGTTGGGCTAGCGGGAGGAGGGGTCGAGCAGTACTTC.

In this sample, this clonotype turned up many times. The gene calls are TRBV20-1 and TRBJ2-3; 14 positions agree with TRBD2. The CDR3 is 14 amino acids. Unmatched junction bases numbered 7, after V lost 5 bases and J lost 9 bases. The germline V gene encodes CDR1 DFQATT and CDR2 SNEGSKA (reference sequence). CDR3 residues: CSAGGLAGGSTQYF. Here the CDR3 DNA reads TGCAGTGCTGGAGGACTAGCGGGAGGATCCACGCAGTATTTT.

The gene calls are TRBV11-2 and TRBJ2-2, with TRBD2 as a possible D gene (6 bases). CDR3 length: 15 amino acids. The V end was cut by 5 bases, the J end by 3 bases, with 13 bases between. Germline V CDR1 and CDR2: SGHAT, FQNNGV. The CDR3 is CASSPRDSDTGELFF. In DNA, the CDR3 is TGTGCCAGCAGCCCCCGGGACTCCGACACCGGGGAGCTGTTTTTT.

This clonotype came up many times. This chain connects TRBV12-3 or TRBV12-4 to TRBJ1-4; weak D call: TRBD1 (5 bases). The CDR3 is 14 residues long. The V and J ends lost 2 bases and 7 bases respectively, with 11 bases between them. The DNA for the CDR3 is TGTGCCAGCAGTTTATGGCAGGGAGGTGAAAAACTGTTTTTT. Its translation: CASSLWQGGEKLFF.

The chain employs TRBV6-5 and TRBJ1-2; 10 nucleotides line up with TRBD1. This CDR3 contains 15 residues. V was pared by 1 base and J by 8 bases, with 7 bases of the junction left unmatched. CDR1 MNHEY and CDR2 SVGAGI come from the germline V gene. CDR3 coding DNA: TGTGCCAGCAGTTACTTGGGACAGGGGAATGCGGGCTACACCTTC. It codes for CASSYLGQGNAGYTF.

This clonotype has more than one count but fewer than ten. The chain uses TRBV5-1 and TRBJ2-2; the D gene is possibly TRBD2 (6 bases). The CDR3 loop spans 14 amino acids. Germline lookup yields CDR1 SGHRS and CDR2 YFSETQ. Trimming stripped 0 bases from V and 7 bases from J, with 10 bases between. The CDR3 protein is CASSLEASVGELFF. The CDR3 bases are TGCGCCAGCAGCTTGGAGGCTAGCGTCGGGGAGCTGTTTTTT.

This clonotype occurred many times. The rearrangement links TRBV7-9 to TRBJ2-3; 7 bases align to TRBD2. The CDR3 contains 14 residues. Germline CDR1 is SEHNR and CDR2 is FQNEAQ (reference sequence). V lost 5 bases, J lost 8 bases, and 10 bases stayed unmatched. The CDR3 nucleotides read TGTGCCAGCAGCCGCAGCGGGACTGGATCTACGCAGTATTTT. It specifies CASSRSGTGSTQYF.